Listed below are T cell receptor beta chains from one sample, sequenced in a study of T cells in Graves' hyperthyroidism and ophthalmopathy. TCRdb re-called the multiplex PCR reads through MiXCR, storing one row per CDR3 protein. The repertoire has around 450,000 distinct CDR3 sequences, approximately 14% of them found once; the top ten carry around an eighth. Sequencing was carried out using blood. These receptors all come from a woman aged 18-29 years with Graves' hyperthyroidism. Each CDR3 is given with its conserved first and last residue. A D gene is named only where the DNA matches it firmly. Rows may omit the clone size; those that give it use once, few, many or a size class.

j_call v_call d_call clone_size cdr3_nt cdr3_aa
TRBJ1-2 TRBV7-2 NA NA TGTGCCAGCACCCAGGGCTTTGGCTACACCTTC CASTQGFGYTF
TRBJ2-1 TRBV6-5 TRBD2 NA TGTGCCAGCAGTTACATTGTGTCTATGGGACTAGCTCCCCACAATGAGCAGTTCTTC CASSYIVSMGLAPHNEQFF
TRBJ2-7 TRBV7-9 TRBD1 NA TGTGCCAGCAGCTTAGCCGGGACAGGGGGCGAGCAGTACTTC CASSLAGTGGEQYF
TRBJ1-1 TRBV24-1 NA many TGTGCCACCAGGACAGCTATGAACACTGAAGCTTTCTTT CATRTAMNTEAFF
TRBJ1-5 TRBV24-1 TRBD1 NA TGTGCCACCAGTGACCACAGGGGTGGGCAGCCCCAGCATTTT CATSDHRGGQPQHF
TRBJ2-3 TRBV7-2 NA many TGTGCCAGCAGCTTAGCGGGGGGGGCGACAGATACGCAGTATTTT CASSLAGGATDTQYF
TRBJ2-1 TRBV20-1 NA many TGCAGTGCTAGATATATAGGCGCGGGTCCGACCTACAATGAGCAGTTCTTC CSARYIGAGPTYNEQFF
TRBJ2-2 TRBV5-1 NA many TGCGCCAGCAGCTTGGCCTTGGCTAGCTTCTCGGGGACCGGGGAGCTGTTTTTT CASSLALASFSGTGELFF
TRBJ2-2 TRBV13 TRBD2 many TGTGCCAGCAGCGGCTCACTAGCGGCGAACACCGGGGAGCTGTTTTTT CASSGSLAANTGELFF
TRBJ2-7 TRBV28 NA many TGTGCCAGCAGTTTTGCAGGGGACTACGAGCAGTACTTC CASSFAGDYEQYF
TRBJ2-5 TRBV7-3 NA NA TGTGCCAGCAGCTTAGCTGGCGGGAAAGAGACCCAGTACTTC CASSLAGGKETQYF
TRBJ2-7 TRBV7-9 NA NA TGTGCCAGCACTGTCAGGGGAAAGTTTGACGAGCAGTACTTC CASTVRGKFDEQYF
TRBJ1-2 TRBV5-1 NA many TGTGCCAGCAGCTTAGGGAACTATGGCTACACCTTC CASSLGNYGYTF
TRBJ2-7 TRBV6-1 TRBD2 NA TGTGCCAGCAGTGAAGGATTTAGCGGGAGGGACGAGCAGTACTTC CASSEGFSGRDEQYF
TRBJ2-2 TRBV7-2 NA NA TGTGCCAGCAGCTTAGGCGCCAGAAGGAACACCGGGGAGCTGTTTTTT CASSLGARRNTGELFF
TRBJ1-5 TRBV10-2 NA few TGCGCCAGCACTTCAGACGTAGACAATCAGCCCCAGCATTTT CASTSDVDNQPQHF
TRBJ2-1 TRBV7-9 NA NA TGTGCCAGCAGCCCTCGACAGGGAGGGTACAATGAGCAGTTCTTC CASSPRQGGYNEQFF
TRBJ2-7 TRBV12-3/TRBV12-4 TRBD2 many TGTGCCAGCAGTGGACTAGCGGGGGGGCATTACGAGCAGTACTTC CASSGLAGGHYEQYF
TRBJ1-2 TRBV6-1 TRBD1 NA TGTGCCAGCAGTGGGGACAGGATAGGGGGACTAGGTGGCTACACCTTC CASSGDRIGGLGGYTF
TRBJ2-6 TRBV24-1 NA NA TGTGCCACCAGTGATGGGGGATCTGGGGCCAACGTCCTGACTTTC CATSDGGSGANVLTF
TRBJ1-5 TRBV6-5 NA few TGTGCCAGCAGTTACTCGATCTCGGGGTATCAGCCCCAGCATTTT CASSYSISGYQPQHF
TRBJ2-1 TRBV4-2 TRBD2 few TGTGCCAGCAGCCTCTCCTGGACTAGCGGGAGCAATGAGCAGTTCTTC CASSLSWTSGSNEQFF
TRBJ2-7 TRBV7-9 NA many TGTGCCAGCAGCCCGAGTTGGGAGCAGTACTTC CASSPSWEQYF
TRBJ1-1 TRBV19 NA many TGTGCCAGTAGTATAGCAGGGTCGAACACTGAAGCTTTCTTT CASSIAGSNTEAFF
TRBJ1-4 TRBV7-9 NA NA TGTGCCAGCAGGCACAAATTACCTAATGAAAAACTGTTTTTT CASRHKLPNEKLFF
TRBJ1-1 TRBV3-1 NA many TGTGCCAGCAGCCATCGGTCCCACCAGAACACTGAAGCTTTCTTT CASSHRSHQNTEAFF
TRBJ2-7 TRBV20-1 TRBD2 NA TGCAGTGCTAGAAAACTGAGGGTACTAGCGGGGATCTACGAGCAGTACTTC CSARKLRVLAGIYEQYF
TRBJ1-6 TRBV20-1 NA NA TGCAGTGCTAGCCCGGGCTTAAATTCACCCCTCCACTTT CSASPGLNSPLHF
TRBJ2-2 TRBV20-1 NA NA TGCAGTGCTAGCGGGGCAAACACCGGGGAGCTGTTTTTT CSASGANTGELFF
TRBJ2-1 TRBV20-1 NA NA TGCAGTGCCCAAACGACGGACTACAATGAGCAGTTCTTC CSAQTTDYNEQFF
TRBJ2-5 TRBV20-1 TRBD2 NA TGCAGTGCCCCAGTACGCCTAGCGGGAGGGACCGAGTACTTC CSAPVRLAGGTEYF
TRBJ2-7 TRBV6-1 TRBD2 few TGTGCCACTAAAAGGGAGGCGGGAGAGAGGGAGCAGTACTTC CATKREAGEREQYF
TRBJ2-3 TRBV19 NA NA TGTGCCAGTGGGGGGACCCTCACAGATACGCAGTATTTT CASGGTLTDTQYF
TRBJ2-2 TRBV28 TRBD2 many TGTGCAAGCAGTCCCCCCCCTAGCGGGAGTTCGAACACCGGGGAGCTGTTTTTT CASSPPPSGSSNTGELFF
TRBJ2-4 TRBV12-3/TRBV12-4 NA many TGTGCCAGCAGTCCCACCTACATAGCCAAAAACATTCAGTACTTC CASSPTYIAKNIQYF
TRBJ2-5 TRBV2 NA NA TGTGCCACCAGAGCGGGGACCCAGTACTTC CATRAGTQYF
TRBJ1-6 TRBV19 NA NA TGTGCCAGTAACGGGGGGCTAGGGTCACCCCTCCACTTT CASNGGLGSPLHF
TRBJ2-5 TRBV12-3/TRBV12-4 NA many TGTGCCAGCACCCAAGGGGAGACCCAGTACTTC CASTQGETQYF
TRBJ2-3 TRBV11-2 TRBD2 few TGTGCCAGCAGCTACGCCGGGACTAGCAGCAGCACAGATACGCAGTATTTT CASSYAGTSSSTDTQYF
TRBJ2-7 TRBV3-1 TRBD1 many TGTGCCAGCAGCCTCAGGACAGGGGTAACCTACGAGCAGTACTTC CASSLRTGVTYEQYF
TRBJ2-7 TRBV11-2 NA few TGTGCCAGCAGCCCTAGCCCCCGCAGGGAGACCGAGCAGTACTTC CASSPSPRRETEQYF
TRBJ1-4 TRBV4-1 TRBD1 NA TGCGCCAGCAGCCAAGCCAGGGACAGGGGAAATGAAAAACTGTTTTTT CASSQARDRGNEKLFF
TRBJ1-1 TRBV20-1 NA NA TGCAGTGCTAGAGCCCGGGACTACAACACTGAAGCTTTCTTT CSARARDYNTEAFF
TRBJ2-7 TRBV5-6 TRBD1 many TGTGCCAGCAGCCGATGGACAGGTTCATACGAGCAGTACTTC CASSRWTGSYEQYF
TRBJ2-2 TRBV2 TRBD1 NA TGTGCCAGCAGTGAACACGGGACAGGGAGCTACTTTGGGGAGCTGTTTTTT CASSEHGTGSYFGELFF
TRBJ2-7 TRBV4-2 NA NA TGTGCCAGCGCCATAACGACAGTTTCGGGCGAGCAGTACTTC CASAITTVSGEQYF
TRBJ1-5 TRBV5-1 NA many TGCGCCAGCAGCTTGGACGGATATAGCAATCAGCCCCAGCATTTT CASSLDGYSNQPQHF
TRBJ2-2 TRBV5-1 TRBD2 many TGCGCCAGCAGCAACCCGGGACTAGCGGGGAACACCGGGGAGCTGTTTTTT CASSNPGLAGNTGELFF
TRBJ1-1 TRBV20-1 NA NA TGCAGTGCTACCATCGGACAAACGAACACTGAAGCTTTCTTT CSATIGQTNTEAFF
TRBJ1-6 TRBV7-9 NA once TGTGCCAGCAGCCCGGGGGAATATAATTCACCCCTCCACTTT CASSPGEYNSPLHF
TRBJ2-2 TRBV29-1 NA NA TGCAGCGTTGAGATGGCAATGGGGGGGCTTGGCGGGGAGCTGTTTTTT CSVEMAMGGLGGELFF
TRBJ1-6 TRBV12-3/TRBV12-4 TRBD1 few TGTGCCAGCAGACTAGGGACAGGGCCCAATGTGCCCCTCCACTTT CASRLGTGPNVPLHF
TRBJ1-2 TRBV7-8 TRBD1 many TGTGCCAGCAGCCTTGACAGGGGCTGGTATGGCTACACCTTC CASSLDRGWYGYTF
TRBJ2-2 TRBV2 NA many TGTGCCAGCAACGTTTTAGGACAGCTGGGGGCCGGGGAGCTGTTTTTT CASNVLGQLGAGELFF
TRBJ1-2 TRBV19 NA few TGTGCCAGTAGTATAATTGGAGGAGGCTACACCTTC CASSIIGGGYTF
TRBJ1-1 TRBV4-1 NA many TGCGCCAGCAGCCAAGATCGGGTTATGAACACTGAAGCTTTCTTT CASSQDRVMNTEAFF
TRBJ1-2 TRBV20-1 NA many TGCAGTGCCAGGAGCATACTCAGGGGACGGAATTGGAACTTAAGCCCCATCTATGGCTACACCTTC CSARSILRGRNWNLSPIYGYTF
TRBJ2-7 TRBV20-1 NA many TGCAGTGCTAGAGAAGTGGGGGAGGTCGAGCAGTACTTC CSAREVGEVEQYF